Listed below are T cell receptor beta chains from one sample, sequenced in a study of spatial heterogeneity in lung cancer. Each CDR3 protein gets one entry after TCRdb re-called the 5' RACE reads with MiXCR. This sample has about 40,000 distinct CDR3 sequences, with roughly 5.4% found just once. The source was PBMCs, collected at surgery. These TCRs come from a female donor with early-stage non-small cell lung cancer. Both conserved end residues are part of each CDR3. Fields, in order: clone size, J gene, D gene, V gene, CDR3 DNA, CDR3 protein. The D gene is left open where the match is weak. Expanded clones are given a class, and other clones once, few, many or no size at all.

many	TRBJ2-2	.	TRBV11-2	TGTGCCAGCAGCGTGCGGAGTTTCGCGAACACCGGGGAGCTGTTTTTT	CASSVRSFANTGELFF
many	TRBJ1-1	.	TRBV29-1	TGCAGCGTTGTTGAGGGGAAGAACACTGAAGCTTTCTTT	CSVVEGKNTEAFF
.	TRBJ1-5	TRBD1	TRBV6-2/TRBV6-3	TGTGCCAGCTCACCAGGGGGCAACATTTATCAGCCCCAGCATTTT	CASSPGGNIYQPQHF
many	TRBJ2-5	.	TRBV12-3/TRBV12-4	TGTGCCAGTCTGGGGCTCCAAGAGACCCAGTACTTC	CASLGLQETQYF
many	TRBJ2-1	.	TRBV7-6	TGTGCCAGCAGTAAGGGGGGTCTCAATGAGCAGTTCTTC	CASSKGGLNEQFF
many	TRBJ1-1	.	TRBV7-3	TGTGCCAGCAGCTCCGAAGCAGGGCTTATGAACACTGAAGCTTTCTTT	CASSSEAGLMNTEAFF
medium-sized	TRBJ2-2	TRBD1	TRBV19	TGTGCCAGTAGTACCTCAGGGGGCCCCGGGGAGCTGTTTTTT	CASSTSGGPGELFF
.	TRBJ2-4	TRBD2	TRBV7-8	TGTGCCAGCAGCCCCGCGGGAGGGATAGCCAAAAACATTCAGTACTTC	CASSPAGGIAKNIQYF
many	TRBJ2-5	TRBD2	TRBV5-1	TGCGCCAGCAGCTCGACGGGGGGACGAGCGGAGACCCAGTACTTC	CASSSTGGRAETQYF
many	TRBJ2-3	.	TRBV5-6	TGTGCCAGCAGCTTATTTGAGACGGCGGATACGCAGTATTTT	CASSLFETADTQYF
many	TRBJ1-1	.	TRBV30	TGTGCCTGGAGTGTTACAGACTCGAACACTGAAGCTTTCTTT	CAWSVTDSNTEAFF
many	TRBJ1-5	TRBD1	TRBV5-1	TGCGCCAGCAGCGCCTCAGGGGGCGATCAGCCCCAGCATTTT	CASSASGGDQPQHF
.	TRBJ1-2	TRBD1	TRBV29-1	TGCAGCGTTGAAAGGACAGGGGTCTATGGCTACACCTTC	CSVERTGVYGYTF
.	TRBJ1-1	TRBD1	TRBV20-1	TGCAGTGCTAGCCCGCGGACAGGGGGCTACACTGAAGCTTTCTTT	CSASPRTGGYTEAFF